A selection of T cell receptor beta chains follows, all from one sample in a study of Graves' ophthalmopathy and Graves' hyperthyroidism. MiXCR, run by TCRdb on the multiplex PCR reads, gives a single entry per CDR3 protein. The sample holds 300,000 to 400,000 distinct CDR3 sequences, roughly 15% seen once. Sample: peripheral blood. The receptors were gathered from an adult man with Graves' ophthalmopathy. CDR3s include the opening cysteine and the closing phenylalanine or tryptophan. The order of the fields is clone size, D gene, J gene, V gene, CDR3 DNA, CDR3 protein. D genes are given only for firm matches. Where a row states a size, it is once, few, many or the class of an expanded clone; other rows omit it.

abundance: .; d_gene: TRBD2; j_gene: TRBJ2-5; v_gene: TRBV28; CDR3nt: TGTGCCAGCAGTCTCCCGGGGGGGGCCCAGTACTTC; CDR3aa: CASSLPGGAQYF
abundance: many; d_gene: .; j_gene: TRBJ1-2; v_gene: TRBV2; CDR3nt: TGTGCCAGAGCGGGCCGGGCCAACTATGGCTACACCTTC; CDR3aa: CARAGRANYGYTF
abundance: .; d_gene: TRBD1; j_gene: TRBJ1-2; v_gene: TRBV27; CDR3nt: TGTGCCAGCAGTTTAACGGGACAGGGACATGGCTACACCTTC; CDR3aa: CASSLTGQGHGYTF
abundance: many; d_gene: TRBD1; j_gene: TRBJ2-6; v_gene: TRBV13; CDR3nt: TGTGCCAGCAGCACAAGGGACGGGACAGGGAGCGTCCTGACTTTC; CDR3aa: CASSTRDGTGSVLTF
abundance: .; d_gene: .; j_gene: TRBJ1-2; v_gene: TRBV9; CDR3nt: TGTGCCAGCAGCGTATTTGGCTACACCTTC; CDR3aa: CASSVFGYTF
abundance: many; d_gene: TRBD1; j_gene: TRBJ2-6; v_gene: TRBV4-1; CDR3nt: TGCGCCAGCAGGAGAGGACAGGGGCCTCACTCTGGGGCCAACGTCCTGACTTTC; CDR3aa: CASRRGQGPHSGANVLTF
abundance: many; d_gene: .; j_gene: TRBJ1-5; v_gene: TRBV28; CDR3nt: TGTGCCAGCAGTCCCCCGTATCAGCCCCAGCATTTT; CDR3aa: CASSPPYQPQHF
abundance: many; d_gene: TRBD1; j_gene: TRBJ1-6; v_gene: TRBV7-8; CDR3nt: TGTGCCAGCAGCCTTGACAGGGTTCCACCCCTCCACTTT; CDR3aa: CASSLDRVPPLHF
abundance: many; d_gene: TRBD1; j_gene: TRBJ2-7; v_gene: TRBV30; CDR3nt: TGTGCCTGGAGTGACGGACAGGTGGGCGAGCAGTACTTC; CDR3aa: CAWSDGQVGEQYF
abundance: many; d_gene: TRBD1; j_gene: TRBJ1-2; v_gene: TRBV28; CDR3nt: TGTGCCAGCAGTTTCATCGGAGGGGGCAACTATGGCTACACCTTC; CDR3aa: CASSFIGGGNYGYTF
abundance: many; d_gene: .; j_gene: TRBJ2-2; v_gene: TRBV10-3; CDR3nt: TGTGCCATCAGTAAGAACACCGGGGAGCTGTTTTTT; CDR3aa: CAISKNTGELFF
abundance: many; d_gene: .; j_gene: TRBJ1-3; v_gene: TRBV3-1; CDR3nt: TGTGCCAGCAGCCAAGAGGGGGCAGTTGGAAACACCATATATTTT; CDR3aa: CASSQEGAVGNTIYF
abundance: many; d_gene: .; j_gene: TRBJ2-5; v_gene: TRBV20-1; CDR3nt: TGCAGTGCTAGACCCGTCACTAGAGTCCAAGAGACCCAGTACTTC; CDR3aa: CSARPVTRVQETQYF
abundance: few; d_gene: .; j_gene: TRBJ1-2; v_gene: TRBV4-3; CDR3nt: TGCGCCAGCAGCCAAGCCCCGGGGTCCTATGGCTACACCTTC; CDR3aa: CASSQAPGSYGYTF
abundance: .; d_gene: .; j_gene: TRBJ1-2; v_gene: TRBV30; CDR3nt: TGTGCCTGGAGTTCGCCCCTTGGAGGGGGGCCGGCTGGCTACACCTTC; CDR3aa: CAWSSPLGGGPAGYTF
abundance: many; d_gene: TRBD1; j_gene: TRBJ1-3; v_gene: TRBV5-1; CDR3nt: TGCGCCAGCAGGACAGGGGATGCTGGAAACACCATATATTTT; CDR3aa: CASRTGDAGNTIYF
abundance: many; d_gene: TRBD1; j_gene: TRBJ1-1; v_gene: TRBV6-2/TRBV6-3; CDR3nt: TGTGCCAGCACCACGAACCTAGGACAGGTTAGACGAAACACTGAAGCTTTCTTT; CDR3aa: CASTTNLGQVRRNTEAFF
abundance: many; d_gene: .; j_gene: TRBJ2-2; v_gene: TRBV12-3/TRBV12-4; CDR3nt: TGTGCCAGCAACCCCCCGGAGAGGAGGGCCGGGGAGCTGTTTTTT; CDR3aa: CASNPPERRAGELFF
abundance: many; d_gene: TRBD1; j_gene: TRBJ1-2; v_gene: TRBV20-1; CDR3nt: TGCAGTGCTAGAGAGCCGGGACAGGGGACCTATGGCTACACCTTC; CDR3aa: CSAREPGQGTYGYTF
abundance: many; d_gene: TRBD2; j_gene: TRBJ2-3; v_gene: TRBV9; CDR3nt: TGTGCCAGCAGCCCCCAGGGACTAGCGGGCGCAGATACGCAGTATTTT; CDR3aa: CASSPQGLAGADTQYF
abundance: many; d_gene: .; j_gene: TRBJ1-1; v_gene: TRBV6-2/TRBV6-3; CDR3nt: TGTGCCAGCAGTTACGAGGGCTGGAACACTGAAGCTTTCTTT; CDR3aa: CASSYEGWNTEAFF
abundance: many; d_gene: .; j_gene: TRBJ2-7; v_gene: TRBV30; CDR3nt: TGTGCCTGGAGCTATTACGCTGGTTCCGGAATCCACGAGCAGTACTTC; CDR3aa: CAWSYYAGSGIHEQYF
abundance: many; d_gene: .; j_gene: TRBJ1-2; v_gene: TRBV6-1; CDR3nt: TGTGCCAGCTTTTCATCAGGGATTTATGGCTACACCTTC; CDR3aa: CASFSSGIYGYTF
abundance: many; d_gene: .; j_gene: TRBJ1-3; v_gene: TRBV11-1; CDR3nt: TGTGCCAGCAGCCCCCTGGGGGGATACTCTGGAAACACCATATATTTT; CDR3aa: CASSPLGGYSGNTIYF
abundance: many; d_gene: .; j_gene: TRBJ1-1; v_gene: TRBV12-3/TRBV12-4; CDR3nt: TGTGCCAGCAGTTTTCGTCAAGAGAACACTGAAGCTTTCTTT; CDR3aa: CASSFRQENTEAFF
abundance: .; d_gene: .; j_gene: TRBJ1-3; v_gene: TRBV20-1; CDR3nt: TGCAGCGCTGGGGGGCTCTCTGGAAACACCATATATTTT; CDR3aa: CSAGGLSGNTIYF